Listed below are T cell receptor beta chains from one sample, sequenced in a study of T cell responses to AZD1222 COVID-19 vaccine. Assay: immunoSEQ multiplex PCR; the TCRdb copy retains only in-frame clones and omits some. The sample shows some 170,000 clones, approximately 90% of them seen only once. This specimen consisted of peripheral blood, obtained 28 days after the second dose of the MenACWY control vaccine. The source is an adult who received the MenACWY meningococcal vaccine as a control. The CDR3 runs from the conserved cysteine through the conserved F or W. A D gene is named only where the DNA matches it firmly. Size is stated for part of the rows, as once, few or many counts, or as a class when the clone is expanded.

j_call	v_call	d_call	clone_size	cdr3_nt	cdr3_aa
TRBJ2-5	TRBV7-9	NA	NA	TGTGCCAGCAGCCCCGGTTGGGGGACCGGGGAGACCCAGTACTTC	CASSPGWGTGETQYF
TRBJ1-2	TRBV20-1	NA	NA	TGCAGTGCTAATGATAACGGTGGCTACACCTTC	CSANDNGGYTF
TRBJ2-1	TRBV20-1	NA	NA	TGCAGTGCTAGCCCCTCAGAACGTCGGTTCTTC	CSASPSERRFF
TRBJ1-2	TRBV6-5	TRBD1	NA	TGTGCCAGCACCCTCGACAGGGGTGGTGGCTACACCTTC	CASTLDRGGGYTF
TRBJ2-3	TRBV4-2	NA	NA	TGTGCCAGCAGCCTCGGGCAGGATACAGATACGCAGTATTTT	CASSLGQDTDTQYF
TRBJ2-7	TRBV4-2	NA	NA	TGTGCCAGCAGCCCGGGACACCAGCAGTACTTC	CASSPGHQQYF
TRBJ1-5	TRBV15	NA	NA	TGTGCCACCAGCGTAGGAGCGACAGGATATAGCAATCAGCCCCAGCATTTT	CATSVGATGYSNQPQHF
TRBJ2-7	TRBV7-2	NA	NA	TGTGCCAGCAGCTTAACTAGGGAGTTTCTTTACGAGCAGTACTTC	CASSLTREFLYEQYF
TRBJ2-1	TRBV14	TRBD2	NA	TGTGCCAGCAGCCCGCGGAGGCTAGCGGGAACAAATGAGCAGTTCTTC	CASSPRRLAGTNEQFF
TRBJ2-2	TRBV10-3	NA	NA	TGTGCCACGCGGACCGCCGGGAACACCGGGGAGCTGTTTTTT	CATRTAGNTGELFF
TRBJ2-2	TRBV24-1	NA	NA	TGTGCCACCAGTGATTTCGGGGCCCCTCTGAACACCGGGGAGCTGTTTTTT	CATSDFGAPLNTGELFF
TRBJ2-4	TRBV29-1	NA	NA	TGCAGCGCTCAGGGAAACTATTTCTCCAAAAACATTCAGTACTTC	CSAQGNYFSKNIQYF
TRBJ2-7	TRBV30	NA	NA	TGTGCCTGGAGTGTACAGGGCGGGACGTCCGAGCAGTACTTC	CAWSVQGGTSEQYF
TRBJ2-2	TRBV6-2/TRBV6-3	NA	NA	TGTGCCAGCAGCATACCCTCCACCGGGGAGCTGTTTTTT	CASSIPSTGELFF
TRBJ2-2	TRBV9	NA	NA	TGTGCCAGCAGCCTCACACCTTCGGGGTACACCGGGGAGCTGTTTTTT	CASSLTPSGYTGELFF
TRBJ1-1	TRBV28	NA	NA	TGTGCCAGCACTAACGCGGGGGCGTTCACTGAAGCTTTCTTT	CASTNAGAFTEAFF
TRBJ2-7	TRBV6-5	NA	NA	TGTGCCAGCAGTTACGGTACGGACCGCTCCTACGAGCAGTACTTC	CASSYGTDRSYEQYF
TRBJ2-2	TRBV27	TRBD1	NA	TGTGCCAGCAGTTTATACTACAGGGGCACCGGGGAGCTGTTTTTT	CASSLYYRGTGELFF
TRBJ2-1	TRBV18	TRBD2	NA	TGTGCCAGCTCACCTAGGACTAGCGGTAGCTCCTACAATGAGCAGTTCTTC	CASSPRTSGSSYNEQFF
TRBJ2-3	TRBV7-8	NA	NA	TGTGCCAGCAGCTTAGAAGGAGGGCCAGATACGCAGTATTTT	CASSLEGGPDTQYF
TRBJ2-1	TRBV6-6	NA	NA	TGTGCCAGCACTAACGCCCCCAAGGCAAATGAGCAGTTCTTC	CASTNAPKANEQFF
TRBJ2-5	TRBV7-9	TRBD1	once	TGTGCCAGCAGCCGGGACAGCTTAACCCAGTACTTC	CASSRDSLTQYF
TRBJ1-2	TRBV7-9	NA	NA	TGTGCCAGCAGCCCCAAAGGGGTTGGCTACACCTTC	CASSPKGVGYTF
TRBJ1-1	TRBV12-3/TRBV12-4	NA	NA	TGTGCCAGCAGTTTAGCAGAGAACACTGAAGCTTTCTTT	CASSLAENTEAFF
TRBJ2-7	TRBV5-6	NA	NA	TGTGCCAGCAGCGGGACGGATGGATCGTTGGGCCCCTACGAGCAGTACTTC	CASSGTDGSLGPYEQYF
TRBJ2-7	TRBV4-1	NA	NA	TGCGCCAGCAGCCAAGATACAGGTTCCTACGAGCAGTACTTC	CASSQDTGSYEQYF
TRBJ2-7	TRBV28	NA	NA	TGTGCCAGCAGTTCCATTGGCGAGCAGTACTTC	CASSSIGEQYF
TRBJ2-6	TRBV5-6	NA	NA	TGTGCCAGCACCTACTTCATAGGGGAGGCTGGGGCCAACGTCCTGACTTTC	CASTYFIGEAGANVLTF
TRBJ1-2	TRBV5-1	NA	NA	TGCGCCAGCAGCTCTAACAGGGACTATGGCTACACCTTC	CASSSNRDYGYTF
TRBJ2-7	TRBV5-1	TRBD1	NA	TGCGCCAGCAGACAAATACAGGGGGCGGTCGAGCAGTACTTC	CASRQIQGAVEQYF
TRBJ2-7	TRBV10-3	TRBD2	NA	TGTGCCATCAGTGAGTCTGTAGCTAGCGGGTACTCCTACGAGCAGTACTTC	CAISESVASGYSYEQYF
TRBJ2-7	TRBV15	TRBD2	NA	TGTGCCACCAGCAGAGCAGGCGGGAGCTCCTACGAGCAGTACTTC	CATSRAGGSSYEQYF
TRBJ2-3	TRBV5-1	TRBD1	NA	TGCGCCAGCAGCAAAGGGACAGGAAGCACAGATACGCAGTATTTT	CASSKGTGSTDTQYF
TRBJ2-2	TRBV24-1	NA	NA	TGTGCCACCAGAGGGATGGGGGCGACCGGGGAGCTGTTTTTT	CATRGMGATGELFF
TRBJ1-4	TRBV6-5	NA	NA	TGTGCCAGCAGTTACCAGGGCCCCGAAAAACTGTTTTTT	CASSYQGPEKLFF
TRBJ2-1	TRBV28	TRBD2	once	TGTGCCAGCAGTTTATCGCCGACTAGCGCGAGCTCCTACAATGAGCAGTTCTTC	CASSLSPTSASSYNEQFF
TRBJ1-2	TRBV6-4	TRBD1	NA	TGTGCCAGCAGCCGAGACAGGGCTGGGGGCTACACCTTC	CASSRDRAGGYTF
TRBJ2-3	TRBV5-1	TRBD2	NA	TGCGCCAGCAGCTTCGCCAAACTAGCGGGGTACACAGATACGCAGTATTTT	CASSFAKLAGYTDTQYF
TRBJ1-1	TRBV28	NA	few	TGTGCCAGCAGTATGGAACTGGCAATGAGAGGCACTGAAGCTTTCTTT	CASSMELAMRGTEAFF
TRBJ2-3	TRBV28	NA	NA	TGTGCCAGCAGTTCTACCACAGATACGCAGTATTTT	CASSSTTDTQYF
TRBJ2-2	TRBV5-1	TRBD1	NA	TGCGCCATACAGGGGCTGGACACCGGGGAGCTGTTTTTT	CAIQGLDTGELFF
TRBJ2-3	TRBV7-3	NA	NA	TGTGCCAGCGCCCGTTCGGTGACAGATACGCAGTATTTT	CASARSVTDTQYF
TRBJ1-3	TRBV15	NA	NA	TGTGCCACCAGCAGAGAGGGCAACTCTGGAAACACCATATATTTT	CATSREGNSGNTIYF